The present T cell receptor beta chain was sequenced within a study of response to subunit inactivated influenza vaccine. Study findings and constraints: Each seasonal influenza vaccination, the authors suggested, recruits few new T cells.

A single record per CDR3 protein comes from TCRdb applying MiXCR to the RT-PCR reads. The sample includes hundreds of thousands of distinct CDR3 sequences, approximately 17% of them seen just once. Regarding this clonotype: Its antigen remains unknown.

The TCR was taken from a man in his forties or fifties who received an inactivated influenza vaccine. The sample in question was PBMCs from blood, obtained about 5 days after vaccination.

The CDR3 DNA sequence: TGTGCCAGCAGATTAAGGACGGTGAACACTGAAGCTTTCTTT. This encodes CASRLRTVNTEAFF. The rearrangement links TRBV6-2 or TRBV6-3 to TRBJ1-1; no definite D call. Trimming cost V 6 bases and J 0 bases, with 11 bases left between them. The germline V gene encodes CDR1 MNHEY and CDR2 SVGEGT. The CDR3 runs to 14 residues.